These T cell receptor beta chains were read from a single sample in a study of blood T cell repertoires in COVID-19. TCRdb keeps only in-frame clones here, not all; method: immunoSEQ multiplex PCR. The top ten hold under 5% of the sample, which has more than 200,000 clones, 84% seen once. Sequenced input: peripheral blood. The receptor set was obtained from a man in his 60s with acute or convalescent COVID-19. Both conserved end residues are part of each CDR3. D genes are given only for firm matches. For some rows the clone size is stated as once, few or many, or as a class when expanded; others skip it.

cdr3_aa: CASSYRQGGIWPQHF
cdr3_nt: TGTGCCAGCAGTTACAGACAGGGGGGGATCTGGCCCCAGCATTTT
j_call: TRBJ1-5
v_call: TRBV6-2/TRBV6-3
clone_size: .
d_call: TRBD1

cdr3_aa: CASSISGRTEAFF
cdr3_nt: TGTGCCAGTAGTATATCAGGGAGGACAGAAGCTTTCTTT
j_call: TRBJ1-1
v_call: TRBV19
clone_size: .
d_call: .

cdr3_aa: CASSQSGQETSGANVLTF
cdr3_nt: TGCGCCAGCAGTCAATCGGGACAGGAGACCTCTGGGGCCAACGTCCTGACTTTC
j_call: TRBJ2-6
v_call: TRBV23-1
clone_size: few
d_call: TRBD1

cdr3_aa: CATSRSPGLDQETQYF
cdr3_nt: TGTGCCACCAGCAGATCGCCGGGACTAGACCAAGAGACCCAGTACTTC
j_call: TRBJ2-5
v_call: TRBV15
clone_size: .
d_call: TRBD2

cdr3_aa: CASSYLVSGGSGYTF
cdr3_nt: TGTGCCAGCAGTTACCTGGTTAGTGGCGGGTCTGGCTACACCTTC
j_call: TRBJ1-2
v_call: TRBV6-5
clone_size: .
d_call: .

cdr3_aa: CASSLGGGGAPLHF
cdr3_nt: TGTGCCAGCAGCTTAGGGGGTGGGGGGGCACCCCTCCACTTT
j_call: TRBJ1-6
v_call: TRBV7-8
clone_size: .
d_call: .

cdr3_aa: CASSSGNPFYEQYF
cdr3_nt: TGTGCCAGCAGTTCCGGTAACCCCTTCTACGAGCAGTACTTC
j_call: TRBJ2-7
v_call: TRBV27
clone_size: .
d_call: .

cdr3_aa: CASSLDTGGYGYTF
cdr3_nt: TGTGCCAGCAGCTTAGATACTGGAGGCTATGGCTACACCTTC
j_call: TRBJ1-2
v_call: TRBV11-2
clone_size: few
d_call: .

cdr3_aa: CAWSGWTSGGEGSYEQYF
cdr3_nt: TGTGCCTGGAGTGGATGGACTAGCGGGGGCGAAGGGTCCTACGAGCAGTACTTC
j_call: TRBJ2-7
v_call: TRBV30
clone_size: once
d_call: TRBD2

cdr3_aa: CAWSVGAFEQYF
cdr3_nt: TGTGCCTGGAGTGTCGGTGCTTTCGAGCAGTACTTC
j_call: TRBJ2-7
v_call: TRBV30
clone_size: .
d_call: .

cdr3_aa: CASSLSGFQPQHF
cdr3_nt: TGTGCCAGCAGCTTGTCAGGGTTTCAGCCCCAGCATTTT
j_call: TRBJ1-5
v_call: TRBV5-6
clone_size: many
d_call: .

cdr3_aa: CASSQETGRSSGNTIYF
cdr3_nt: TGTGCCAGCAGCCAAGAGACAGGCCGGAGCTCTGGAAACACCATATATTTT
j_call: TRBJ1-3
v_call: TRBV3-1/TRBV3-2
clone_size: .
d_call: .

cdr3_aa: CASSENLAYEQYF
cdr3_nt: TGTGCCAGCAGTGAAAATTTAGCATACGAGCAGTACTTC
j_call: TRBJ2-7
v_call: TRBV6-1
clone_size: .
d_call: .

cdr3_aa: CASSYGNEGSEQYF
cdr3_nt: TGTGCCAGCAGTTACGGAAACGAGGGTTCCGAGCAGTACTTC
j_call: TRBJ2-7
v_call: TRBV6-6
clone_size: .
d_call: .

cdr3_aa: CASSTIRGYGYTF
cdr3_nt: TGTGCCAGCAGCACTATCAGGGGCTATGGCTACACCTTC
j_call: TRBJ1-2
v_call: TRBV7-3
clone_size: once
d_call: .

cdr3_aa: CASSLGLAGGVNDNEQFF
cdr3_nt: TGTGCCAGCAGTTTAGGACTAGCGGGAGGAGTTAACGACAATGAGCAGTTCTTC
j_call: TRBJ2-1
v_call: TRBV28
clone_size: .
d_call: TRBD2

cdr3_aa: CASSLSLFQETQYF
cdr3_nt: TGTGCCAGCAGCTTGTCCCTATTCCAAGAGACCCAGTACTTC
j_call: TRBJ2-5
v_call: TRBV7-9
clone_size: .
d_call: .

cdr3_aa: CASSFSETYEQYF
cdr3_nt: TGCGCCAGCAGCTTTAGCGAAACCTACGAGCAGTACTTC
j_call: TRBJ2-7
v_call: TRBV5-1
clone_size: .
d_call: .

cdr3_aa: CASSKTGEHEQYF
cdr3_nt: TGTGCCAGCAGCAAGACAGGGGAACACGAGCAGTACTTC
j_call: TRBJ2-7
v_call: TRBV21-1
clone_size: .
d_call: .

cdr3_aa: CASTKYPGQEQFF
cdr3_nt: TGTGCCAGCACCAAATACCCGGGACAGGAGCAGTTCTTC
j_call: TRBJ2-1
v_call: TRBV28
clone_size: .
d_call: TRBD1

cdr3_aa: CASSQVPDRASYNEQFF
cdr3_nt: TGTGCCAGCAGCCAAGTCCCGGACAGGGCCTCCTACAATGAGCAGTTCTTC
j_call: TRBJ2-1
v_call: TRBV4-2
clone_size: .
d_call: TRBD1

cdr3_aa: CASRRGEFTSPLHF
cdr3_nt: TGTGCCAGCAGACGCGGGGAGTTTACTTCACCCCTCCACTTT
j_call: TRBJ1-6
v_call: TRBV7-8
clone_size: once
d_call: .

cdr3_aa: CASSFSGTGVGGYTF
cdr3_nt: TGTGCCAGCAGCTTCAGCGGGACAGGGGTAGGAGGCTACACCTTC
j_call: TRBJ1-2
v_call: TRBV5-4
clone_size: .
d_call: TRBD1

cdr3_aa: CASSLAIASGTYEQYF
cdr3_nt: TGTGCCAGCAGCTTAGCGATAGCTAGCGGGACCTACGAGCAGTACTTC
j_call: TRBJ2-7
v_call: TRBV7-9
clone_size: .
d_call: TRBD2

cdr3_aa: CASSPTSGPSYEQYF
cdr3_nt: TGTGCCAGCTCACCGACTAGCGGTCCCTCCTACGAGCAGTACTTC
j_call: TRBJ2-7
v_call: TRBV18
clone_size: .
d_call: TRBD2

cdr3_aa: CASSLWGTSGGNTDTQYF
cdr3_nt: TGTGCCAGCAGTTTATGGGGGACTAGCGGAGGGAACACAGATACGCAGTATTTT
j_call: TRBJ2-3
v_call: TRBV27
clone_size: .
d_call: TRBD2

cdr3_aa: CASSLILAGYTDTQYF
cdr3_nt: TGTGCCAGCAGCTTAATCCTAGCGGGGTACACAGATACGCAGTATTTT
j_call: TRBJ2-3
v_call: TRBV7-9
clone_size: .
d_call: TRBD2

cdr3_aa: CASSPIPGHYSYEQYF
cdr3_nt: TGTGCCAGCTCACCGATACCGGGACACTACTCCTACGAGCAGTACTTC
j_call: TRBJ2-7
v_call: TRBV18
clone_size: few
d_call: .

cdr3_aa: CASSLVGSQRYF
cdr3_nt: TGTGCCAGCAGCTTAGTGGGCAGCCAACGGTACTTC
j_call: TRBJ2-7
v_call: TRBV7-2
clone_size: .
d_call: .

cdr3_aa: CASSLDQGASYGYTF
cdr3_nt: TGTGCCAGCAGCTTAGATCAGGGGGCATCCTATGGCTACACCTTC
j_call: TRBJ1-2
v_call: TRBV7-8
clone_size: .
d_call: TRBD1

cdr3_aa: CASSSHGTLEQFF
cdr3_nt: TGTGCCAGCAGCTCCCACGGGACACTTGAGCAGTTCTTC
j_call: TRBJ2-1
v_call: TRBV7-9
clone_size: .
d_call: .